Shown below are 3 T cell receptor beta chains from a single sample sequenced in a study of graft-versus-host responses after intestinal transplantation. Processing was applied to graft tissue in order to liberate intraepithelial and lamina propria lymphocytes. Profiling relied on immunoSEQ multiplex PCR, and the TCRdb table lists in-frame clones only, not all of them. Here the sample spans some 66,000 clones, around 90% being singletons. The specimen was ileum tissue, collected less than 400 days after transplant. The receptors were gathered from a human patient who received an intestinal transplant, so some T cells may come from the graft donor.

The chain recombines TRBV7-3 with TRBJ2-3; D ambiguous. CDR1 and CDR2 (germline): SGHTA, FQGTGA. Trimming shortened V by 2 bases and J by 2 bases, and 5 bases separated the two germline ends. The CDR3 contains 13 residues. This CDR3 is CASSLGFTDTQYF. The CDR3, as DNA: TGTGCCAGCAGCTTAGGCTTCACAGATACGCAGTATTTT.

CDR3 nucleotides: TGCAGCGTTGGACTAGCGGGCACAGATACGCAGTATTTT. As protein: CSVGLAGTDTQYF. The chain couples TRBV29-1 to TRBJ2-3; 9 bases agree with TRBD2. Germline-derived CDR1 and CDR2 are SQVTM and ANQGSEA. The V gene end was trimmed by 4 bases and the J gene end by 1 base; junction bases not matched to a gene: 0. The CDR3 covers 13 residues.

The CDR3 is CASSPDYSSSYNEQFF. DNA for the CDR3: TGCGCCAGCAGCCCCGACTATTCGAGCTCCTACAATGAGCAGTTCTTC. The V and J genes are TRBV5-1 and TRBJ2-1, with a possible D match to TRBD2 (5 bases). Trimming cost V 4 bases and J 0 bases, with 14 bases left between them. Germline V gene data show CDR1 as SGHRS and CDR2 as YFSETQ. The CDR3 loop spans 16 amino acids.